The next 21 T cell receptor beta chains were all read from a single sample in a study of shared clonotypes between healthy human individuals. The repertoire was sequenced with immunoSEQ multiplex PCR; TCRdb's copy has only in-frame clones and lacks some. The sample carries about 2.4 million clones, approximately 92% recorded once. Sequences were obtained from naive CD4+ T cells sorted from blood. Subset of the sample: CD45RA+ positively selected. These receptors were collected from a man in his late teens or twenties in good health.

The chain employs TRBV7-2 and TRBJ2-5; TRBD2 matches at 11 bases. J was trimmed by 5 bases and V by 5 bases; bases with no gene match: 7. Germline V CDR1 and CDR2: SGHTA, FQGNSA. The CDR3 has 15 residues. CDR3: CASSVTSGASETQYF. CDR3 sequence (DNA): TGTGCCAGCAGCGTGACTAGCGGGGCCTCGGAGACCCAGTACTTC.

The V and J genes are TRBV18 and TRBJ2-1; no clear D gene. Trimming pared 3 bases from V and 5 bases from J, leaving 8 bases between. This CDR3 spans 13 amino acids. CDR1 is KGHSH, CDR2 LQKENI, per germline. DNA of the CDR3: TGTGCCAGCTCACCCTCCCAAAACAATGAGCAGTTCTTC. This gives the protein CASSPSQNNEQFF. Full variable domain (rest looked up from reference TRBV18 and TRBJ2-1): NAGVMQNPRHLVRRRGQEARLRCSPMKGHSHVYWYRQLPEEGLKFMVYLQKENIIDESGMPKERFSAEFPKEGPSILRIQQVVRGDSAAYFCASSPSQNNEQFFGPGTRLTVL.

The chain uses TRBV7-8 and TRBJ2-7; TRBD1 matches 8 bases. CDR3 length equals 15 residues. The germline V gene has CDR1 SGHVS and CDR2 FQNEAQ. J gave up 1 base and V 1 base, and 3 bases lay outside the gene matches. The CDR3: CASSLVGTGSYEQYF. The CDR3 DNA reads as TGTGCCAGCAGCTTAGTTGGGACAGGTTCCTACGAGCAGTACTTC.

The V call is TRBV7-2, the J call TRBJ1-1, with D unclear. Germline CDR1 is SGHTA and CDR2 is FQGNSA. Trimming removed 1 base from V and 7 bases from J, with 16 bases in between. CDR3 length: 15 residues. The CDR3 DNA reads as TGTGCCAGCAGCTTAGTGGGCGGCCTAAATGGTGAAGCTTTCTTT. This sequence encodes CASSLVGGLNGEAFF.

CDR3 sequence (DNA): TGTGCCAGCAGCGAGAGGACTAGTACCTACGAGCAGTACTTC. This encodes CASSERTSTYEQYF. The chain couples TRBV14 to TRBJ2-7; 7 positions match TRBD2. From germline, CDR1 is SGHDN and CDR2 FVKESK. V gave up 5 bases and J gave up 2 bases; unmatched junction bases: 6. This CDR3 has 14 residues.

J is TRBJ2-3 and V is TRBV6-1; 7 bases line up with TRBD2. This CDR3 is built from 17 residues. Germline V gene lookup returns CDR1 MNHNS and CDR2 SASEGT. V shed 3 bases, J shed 0 bases, and the junction held 9 bases outside the gene matches. The CDR3 here is CASSDSRVGRSTDTQYF. The CDR3 DNA reads as TGTGCCAGCAGTGATAGTAGGGTCGGGAGGAGCACAGATACGCAGTATTTT.

Notes on this clone: The same CDR3 arises from other DNA sequences in this sample as well. The V gene is TRBV30, the J gene TRBJ2-7; 8 bases fit TRBD2. The junction had 0 bases not matched to a gene; V was cut back by 0 bases and J by 2 bases. The CDR3 covers 13 residues. Germline V gene sequence: CDR1 GTSNPN, CDR2 SVGIG (reference sequence). The CDR3 coding sequence is TGTGCCTGGAGTGTTAGCGGGACCTACGAGCAGTACTTC. Its protein product is CAWSVSGTYEQYF.

Points on this clone: The junction does not match germline at one end; this may be a read error. This chain connects TRBV15 to TRBJ2-3; 10 bases fit TRBD2. Germline CDR1 reads LNHNV; CDR2 reads YYDKDF (reference sequence). The CDR3 runs to 15 residues. CDR3 sequence reads: CATSGLAVHTYTQYF. The CDR3 nucleotides are TGTGCCACCAGCGGACTAGCGGTCCACACATATACGCAGTATTTT.

V usage is TRBV19 and J usage is TRBJ1-2, with no clear D. CDR3 length: 16 residues. In germline, CDR1 is LNHDA, CDR2 SQIVND (reference sequence). V lost 0 bases and J 0 bases, leaving 11 bases between the germline ends. CDR3 bases: TGTGCCAGTAGTATAGAAGGCCGGAGCCCTAACTATGGCTACACCTTC. Encoded protein: CASSIEGRSPNYGYTF.

This clone was seen once. Other DNA sequences of this sample code for an identical CDR3. The chain combines TRBV30 with TRBJ1-2, with D possibly TRBD1 on 5 matching bases. The CDR3 has 13 amino acids. Trimming removed 3 bases from V and 0 bases from J, with 8 bases in between. Looked up from germline, CDR1 is GTSNPN and CDR2 is SVGIG (reference sequence). This chain's CDR3 is CAWSTGPNYGYTF. The CDR3, as DNA: TGTGCCTGGAGCACGGGGCCTAACTATGGCTACACCTTC.

The chain couples TRBV4-1 to TRBJ1-3, with D tentatively TRBD1 (6 bases). The CDR3 is made up of 16 amino acids. V lost 2 bases, J lost 1 base, and 12 bases lay in between. From germline, CDR1 is MGHRA and CDR2 YSYEKL. CDR3 loop: CASSQLPGVSGNTIYF. The CDR3 DNA reads TGCGCCAGCAGCCAACTTCCAGGGGTTTCTGGAAACACCATATATTTT.

The gene calls are TRBV6-1 and TRBJ1-3; TRBD1 might be the D (5 bases). Looked up from germline, CDR1 is MNHNS and CDR2 is SASEGT. The ends were cut back, 5 bases at V and 7 bases at J, with 18 bases in the middle. The CDR3 extends over 15 amino acids. In nucleotides, the CDR3 is TGTGCCAGCAGTCCTGACAGATCCTCGTGGAACACCATATATTTT. Protein product: CASSPDRSSWNTIYF.

This chain joins TRBV21-1 and TRBJ2-7. TRBV21-1 is described as a pseudogene. CDR3 length: 15 amino acids. CDR3 in DNA: TGTGCCAGCAGCACCTACCCCGGAAGGACCTACGAGCAGTACTTC. This translates into CASSTYPGRTYEQYF.

This rearrangement joins TRBV9 to TRBJ2-5; TRBD2 is a possible D gene (5 bases). V lost 4 bases and J 10 bases, leaving 29 bases between the germline ends. This CDR3 spans 17 amino acids. CDR1 SGDLS and CDR2 YYNGEE come from the germline V gene. The chain's CDR3 is CASSPRTLRDPVSDQYF. CDR3 in DNA: TGTGCCAGCAGCCCACGGACTCTCAGAGACCCAGTATCGGACCAGTACTTC.

The rearrangement links TRBV6-5 to TRBJ1-6, with 10 bases lining up with TRBD1. V shed 4 bases and J 7 bases; nucleotides not matched to a gene: 7. The CDR3 consists of 16 residues. Germline V gene lookup returns CDR1 MNHEY and CDR2 SVGAGI. The CDR3 nucleotides read TGTGCCAGCAGTTTAAGCTGGACAGGGGGGAATTCACCCCTCCACTTT. Translation gives CASSLSWTGGNSPLHF.

The chain recombines TRBV4-3 with TRBJ2-1; no clear D gene. Trimming removed 0 bases at V and 0 bases at J, with 18 bases between. Germline CDR1 reads LGHNA; CDR2 reads YSLEER. This CDR3 has 19 residues. The CDR3 region has the DNA TGCGCCAGCAGCCAAGATCTAACGGGCCCCCTTAGCTCCTACAATGAGCAGTTCTTC. Translated: CASSQDLTGPLSSYNEQFF.

This clone has a handful of counts. V is TRBV19 and J is TRBJ2-7, with a tentative D call TRBD2 (6 bases). The CDR3 is made up of 12 amino acids. V dropped 3 bases and J dropped 3 bases, with 6 bases sitting between them. Looked up from germline, CDR1 is LNHDA and CDR2 is SQIVND (reference sequence). CDR3 in DNA: TGTGCCAGTAGTATGGGGGGCTACGAGCAGTACTTC. Residues: CASSMGGYEQYF.

This chain links TRBV30 with TRBJ2-1; possible D gene TRBD2, 5 bases. From germline, CDR1 is GTSNPN and CDR2 SVGIG (reference sequence). The CDR3 runs 15 residues. The V end was cut by 0 bases, the J end by 7 bases, with 16 bases between. The CDR3, as DNA: TGTGCCTGGAGTGTATCCCTCTTAGCGCCTAATGAGCAGTTCTTC. This sequence encodes CAWSVSLLAPNEQFF. Combining the CDR3 with reference TRBV30 and TRBJ2-1 gives the whole variable domain SQTIHQWPATLVQPVGSPLSLECTVEGTSNPNLYWYRQAAGRGLQLLFYSVGIGQISSEVPQNLSASRPQDRQFILSSKKLLLSDSGFYLCAWSVSLLAPNEQFFGPGTRLTVL.

The V call is TRBV5-8, the J call TRBJ2-2; a weak D match, TRBD1 (5 bases). Germline V lookup: CDR1 SGHTS, CDR2 YDEGEE. The germline V and J ends were trimmed by 5 bases and 6 bases, with 14 bases remaining between them. The CDR3 length is 14 residues. The CDR3 region is CASRPLWGAGELFF. The CDR3 region has the DNA TGTGCCAGCAGGCCTTTGTGGGGCGCCGGGGAGCTGTTTTTT.

The genes are TRBV4-1 and TRBJ2-7; TRBD2 matches at 8 bases. Germline V gene sequence: CDR1 MGHRA, CDR2 YSYEKL. The CDR3 sequence is 15 residues long. V shed 1 base, J shed 2 bases, and the junction held 4 bases outside the gene matches. The CDR3 nucleotides read TGCGCCAGCAGCCAAGTCATCGGGGGGGCCTACGAGCAGTACTTC. Translation gives CASSQVIGGAYEQYF.

This chain links TRBV10-2 with TRBJ2-3; TRBD2 matches 13 bases. The CDR3 covers 14 residues. Germline V gene data show CDR1 as WSHSY and CDR2 as SAAADI. The J segment lost 3 bases and the V segment lost 8 bases, leaving 2 bases of the junction unmatched. CDR3 protein: CASGTSGATDTQYF. The CDR3 DNA reads as TGCGCCAGCGGGACTAGCGGGGCTACAGATACGCAGTATTTT.